This T cell receptor (beta chain) derives from a study of blood T cell repertoires in COVID-19. The overall study: COVID-19 samples collected from the United States, Italy and Spain covered acute and convalescent phases. PBMCs, B-cell-depleted T cells, or T cells were the source of the cDNA or gDNA that made up the material.

V lost 2 bases to trimming and J lost 5 bases, with 13 bases between them. This CDR3 has 15 residues. Germline V CDR1 and CDR2: MGHDK, SYGVNS. Authors' analysis steps: Amplifying reference gene primers gave estimates of nucleated cell counts. TCRdb's copy holds only in-frame clones and misses some; the assay was immunoSEQ multiplex PCR. The V and J calls and the clone size are those of that table, but D and trimming were determined from the DNA. The top ten hold approximately 27% of the sample, which has 150,000 to 200,000 clones, nearly 80% seen once. The TCR originated in a woman in her 70s with acute or convalescent COVID-19. Sequencing was carried out using peripheral blood. The V call is TRBV25-1, the J call TRBJ2-1, with TRBD2 as a possible D gene (6 bases). The DNA of the CDR3 is TGTGCCAGCAGTGAAATACGGGGGAGCCACAATGAGCAGTTCTTC. It specifies CASSEIRGSHNEQFF.